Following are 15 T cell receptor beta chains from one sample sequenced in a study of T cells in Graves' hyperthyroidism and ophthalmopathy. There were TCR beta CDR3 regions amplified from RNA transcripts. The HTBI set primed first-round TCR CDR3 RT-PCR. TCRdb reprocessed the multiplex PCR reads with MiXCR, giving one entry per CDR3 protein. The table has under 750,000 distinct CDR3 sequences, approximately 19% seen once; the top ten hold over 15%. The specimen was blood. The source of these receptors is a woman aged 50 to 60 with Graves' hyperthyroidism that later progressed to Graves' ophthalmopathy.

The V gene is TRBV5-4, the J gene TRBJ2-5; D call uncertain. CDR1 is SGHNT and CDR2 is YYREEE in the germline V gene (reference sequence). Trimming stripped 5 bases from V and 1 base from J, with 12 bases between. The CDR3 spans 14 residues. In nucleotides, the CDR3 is TGTGCCAGCAGAGATCGGGTGGGCCAAGAGACCCAGTACTTC. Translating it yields CASRDRVGQETQYF. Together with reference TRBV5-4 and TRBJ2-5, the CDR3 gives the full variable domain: ETGVTQSPTHLIKTRGQQVTLRCSSQSGHNTVSWYQQALGQGPQFIFQYYREEENGRGNFPPRFSGLQFPNYSSELNVNALELDDSALYLCASRDRVGQETQYFGPGTRLLVL.

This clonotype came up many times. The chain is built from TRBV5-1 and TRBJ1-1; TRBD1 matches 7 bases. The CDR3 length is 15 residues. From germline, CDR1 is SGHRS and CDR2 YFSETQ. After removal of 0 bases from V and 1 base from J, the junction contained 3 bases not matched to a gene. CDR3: CASSLAGTANTEAFF. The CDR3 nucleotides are TGCGCCAGCAGCTTGGCCGGGACAGCGAACACTGAAGCTTTCTTT.

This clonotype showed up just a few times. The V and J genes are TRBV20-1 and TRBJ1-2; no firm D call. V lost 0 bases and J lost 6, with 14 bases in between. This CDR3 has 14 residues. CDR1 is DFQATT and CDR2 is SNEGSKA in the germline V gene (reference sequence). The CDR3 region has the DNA TGCAGTGCTAGAGATGGAGCGGGAACTAATGGCTACACCTTC. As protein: CSARDGAGTNGYTF.

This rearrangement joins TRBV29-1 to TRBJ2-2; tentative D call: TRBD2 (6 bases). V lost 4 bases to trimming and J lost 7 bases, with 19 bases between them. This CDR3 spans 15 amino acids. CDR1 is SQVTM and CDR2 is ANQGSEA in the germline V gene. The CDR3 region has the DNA TGCAGCGTTGTTGTGGGACTTCGGGAAATCGGGGAGCTGTTTTTT. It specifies CSVVVGLREIGELFF.

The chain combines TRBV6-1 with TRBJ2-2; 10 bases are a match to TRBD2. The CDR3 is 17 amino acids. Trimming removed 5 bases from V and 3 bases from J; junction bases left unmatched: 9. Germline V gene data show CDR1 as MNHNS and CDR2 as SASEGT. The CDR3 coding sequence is TGTGCCAGCAGTAATACAGCGGGGGGGATCCACACCGGGGAGCTGTTTTTT. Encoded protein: CASSNTAGGIHTGELFF.

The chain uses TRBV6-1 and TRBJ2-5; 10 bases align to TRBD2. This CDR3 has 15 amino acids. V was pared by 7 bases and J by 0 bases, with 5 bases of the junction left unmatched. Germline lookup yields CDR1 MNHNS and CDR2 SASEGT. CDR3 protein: CASNPTSGYQETQYF. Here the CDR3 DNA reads TGTGCCAGCAACCCGACTAGCGGGTACCAAGAGACCCAGTACTTC.

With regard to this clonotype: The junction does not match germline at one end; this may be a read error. CDR3 sequence: CASSAGLGVDTQYF. Here the CDR3 DNA reads TGTGCCAGCAGCGCGGGACTAGGAGTAGATACGCAGTATTTT. The rearrangement joins TRBV5-1 to TRBJ2-3; 8 nucleotides agree with TRBD2. Per germline, CDR1 SGHRS and CDR2 YFSETQ. The CDR3 runs to 14 residues. Full variable domain (rest looked up from reference TRBV5-1 and TRBJ2-3): KAGVTQTPRYLIKTRGQQVTLSCSPISGHRSVSWYQQTPGQGLQFLFEYFSETQRNKGNFPGRFSGRQFSNSRSEMNVSTLELGDSALYLCASSAGLGVDTQYFGPGTRLTVL.

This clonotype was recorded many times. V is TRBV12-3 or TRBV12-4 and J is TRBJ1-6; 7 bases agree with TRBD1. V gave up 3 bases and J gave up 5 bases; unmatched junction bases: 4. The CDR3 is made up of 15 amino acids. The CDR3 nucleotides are TGTGCCAGCAGTTTCCGGACAGGCCATAATTCACCCCTCCACTTT. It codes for CASSFRTGHNSPLHF.

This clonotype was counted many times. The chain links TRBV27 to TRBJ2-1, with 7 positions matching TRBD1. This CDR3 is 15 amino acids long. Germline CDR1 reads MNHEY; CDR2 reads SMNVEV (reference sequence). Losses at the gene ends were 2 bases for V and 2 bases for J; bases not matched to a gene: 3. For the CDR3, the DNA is TGTGCCAGCAGTTTACGACAGGGCGCCTACAATGAGCAGTTCTTC. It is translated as CASSLRQGAYNEQFF.

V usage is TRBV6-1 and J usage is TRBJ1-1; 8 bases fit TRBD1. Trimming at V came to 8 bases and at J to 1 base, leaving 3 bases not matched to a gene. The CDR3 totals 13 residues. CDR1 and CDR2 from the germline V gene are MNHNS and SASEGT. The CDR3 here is CASDGTGNTEAFF. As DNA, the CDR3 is TGTGCCAGCGATGGGACAGGGAACACTGAAGCTTTCTTT.

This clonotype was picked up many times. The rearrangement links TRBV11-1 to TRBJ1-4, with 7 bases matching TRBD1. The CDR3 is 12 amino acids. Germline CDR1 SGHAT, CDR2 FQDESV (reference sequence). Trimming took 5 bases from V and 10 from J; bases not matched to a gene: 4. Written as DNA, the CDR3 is TGTGCCAGCAGCAACGGGGACAGAAAACTGTTTTTT. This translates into CASSNGDRKLFF.

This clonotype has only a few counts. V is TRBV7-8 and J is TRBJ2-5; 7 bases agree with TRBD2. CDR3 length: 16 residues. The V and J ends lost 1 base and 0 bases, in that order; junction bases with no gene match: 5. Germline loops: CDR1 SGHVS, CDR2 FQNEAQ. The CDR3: CASSLGLAEYQETQYF. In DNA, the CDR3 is TGTGCCAGCAGCTTAGGGCTAGCGGAGTACCAAGAGACCCAGTACTTC.

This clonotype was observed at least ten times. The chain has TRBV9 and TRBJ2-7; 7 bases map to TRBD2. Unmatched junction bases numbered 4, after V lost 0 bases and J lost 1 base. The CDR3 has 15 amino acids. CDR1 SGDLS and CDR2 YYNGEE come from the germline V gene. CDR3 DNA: TGTGCCAGCAGCGTAGCCAGGGAGGGTTCCTACGAGCAGTACTTC. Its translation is CASSVAREGSYEQYF.

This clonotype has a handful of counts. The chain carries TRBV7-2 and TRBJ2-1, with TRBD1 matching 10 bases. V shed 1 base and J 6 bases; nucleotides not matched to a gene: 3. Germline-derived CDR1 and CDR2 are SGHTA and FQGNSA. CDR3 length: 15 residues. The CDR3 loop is CASSLVGTGVNEQFF. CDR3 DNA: TGTGCCAGCAGCTTAGTGGGGACAGGGGTCAATGAGCAGTTCTTC.

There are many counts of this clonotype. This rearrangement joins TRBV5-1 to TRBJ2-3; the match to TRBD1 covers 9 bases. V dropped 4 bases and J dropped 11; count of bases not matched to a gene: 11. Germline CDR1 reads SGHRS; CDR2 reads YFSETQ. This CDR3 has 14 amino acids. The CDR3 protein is CASSPGTGTGMQYF. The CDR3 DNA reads TGCGCCAGCAGCCCCGGGACAGGGACAGGTATGCAGTATTTT.